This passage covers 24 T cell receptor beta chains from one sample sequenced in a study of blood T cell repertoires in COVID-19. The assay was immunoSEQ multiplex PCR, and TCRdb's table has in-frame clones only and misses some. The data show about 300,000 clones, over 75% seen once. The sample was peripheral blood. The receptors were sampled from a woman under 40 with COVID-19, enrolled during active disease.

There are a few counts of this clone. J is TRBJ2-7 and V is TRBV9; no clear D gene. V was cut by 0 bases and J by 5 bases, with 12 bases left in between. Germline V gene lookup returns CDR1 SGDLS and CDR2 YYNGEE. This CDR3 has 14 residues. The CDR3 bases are TGTGCCAGCAGCGTAGCTTGGTCAGGCGACGAGCAGTACTTC. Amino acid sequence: CASSVAWSGDEQYF.

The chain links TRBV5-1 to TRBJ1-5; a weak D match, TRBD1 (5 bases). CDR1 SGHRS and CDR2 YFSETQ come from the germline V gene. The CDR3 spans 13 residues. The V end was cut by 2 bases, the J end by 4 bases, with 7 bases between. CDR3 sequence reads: CASSFGGNQPQHF. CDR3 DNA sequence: TGCGCCAGCAGCTTTGGGGGGAATCAGCCCCAGCATTTT.

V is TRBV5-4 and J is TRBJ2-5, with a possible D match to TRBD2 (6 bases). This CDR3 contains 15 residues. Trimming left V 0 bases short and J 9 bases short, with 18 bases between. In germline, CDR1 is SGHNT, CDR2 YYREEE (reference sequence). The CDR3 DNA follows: TGTGCCAGCAGCTTGGACCAAGCACGCAGGGAGGCCCAGTACTTC. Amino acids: CASSLDQARREAQYF.

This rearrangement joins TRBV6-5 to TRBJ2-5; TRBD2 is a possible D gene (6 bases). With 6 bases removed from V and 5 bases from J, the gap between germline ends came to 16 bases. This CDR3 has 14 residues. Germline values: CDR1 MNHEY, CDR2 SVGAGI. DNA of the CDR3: TGTGCCAGCAGCGGGAGCCCCAGGGCCGAGACCCAGTACTTC. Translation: CASSGSPRAETQYF.

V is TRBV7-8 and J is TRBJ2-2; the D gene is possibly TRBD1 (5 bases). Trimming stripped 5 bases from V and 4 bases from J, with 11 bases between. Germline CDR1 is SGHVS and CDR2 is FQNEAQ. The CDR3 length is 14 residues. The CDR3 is CASSPDIFTGELFF. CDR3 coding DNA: TGTGCCAGCAGCCCGGACATCTTCACCGGGGAGCTGTTTTTT.

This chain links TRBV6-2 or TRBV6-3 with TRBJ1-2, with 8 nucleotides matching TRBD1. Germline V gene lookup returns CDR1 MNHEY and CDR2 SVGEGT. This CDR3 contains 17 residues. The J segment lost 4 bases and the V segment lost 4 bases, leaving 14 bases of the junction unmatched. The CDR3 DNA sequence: TGTGCCAGCAGTTCCCATTCCAGCGGACAGGGAGGCTATGGCTACACCTTC. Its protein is CASSSHSSGQGGYGYTF.

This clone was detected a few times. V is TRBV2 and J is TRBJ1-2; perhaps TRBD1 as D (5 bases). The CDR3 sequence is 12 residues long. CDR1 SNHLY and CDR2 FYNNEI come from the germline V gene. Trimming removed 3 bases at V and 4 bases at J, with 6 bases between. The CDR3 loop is CASSETVYGYTF. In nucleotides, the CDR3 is TGTGCCAGCAGTGAGACAGTCTATGGCTACACCTTC.

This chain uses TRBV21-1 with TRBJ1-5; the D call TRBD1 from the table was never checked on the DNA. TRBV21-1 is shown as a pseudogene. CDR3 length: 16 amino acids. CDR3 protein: CASSKAAGAANQPQHF. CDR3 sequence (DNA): TGTGCCAGCAGCAAAGCCGCTGGGGCGGCTAATCAGCCCCAGCATTTT.

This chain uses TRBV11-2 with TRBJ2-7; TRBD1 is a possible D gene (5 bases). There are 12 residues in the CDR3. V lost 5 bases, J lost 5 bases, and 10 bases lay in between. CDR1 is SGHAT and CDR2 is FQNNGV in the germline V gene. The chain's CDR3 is CASSPWGDEQYF. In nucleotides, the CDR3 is TGTGCCAGCAGCCCGTGGGGCGACGAGCAGTACTTC.

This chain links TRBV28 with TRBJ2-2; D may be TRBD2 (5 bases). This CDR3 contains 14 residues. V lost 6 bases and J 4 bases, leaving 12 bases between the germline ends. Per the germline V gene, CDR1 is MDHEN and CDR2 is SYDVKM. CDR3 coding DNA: TGTGCCAGCAGCCCAAGCGGCGGCACCGGGGAGCTGTTTTTT. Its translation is CASSPSGGTGELFF.

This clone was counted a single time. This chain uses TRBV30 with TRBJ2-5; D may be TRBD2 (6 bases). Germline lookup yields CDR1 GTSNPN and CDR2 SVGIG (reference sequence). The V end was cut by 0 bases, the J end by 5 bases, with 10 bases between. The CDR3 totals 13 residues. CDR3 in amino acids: CAWSVSRGETQYF. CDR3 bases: TGTGCCTGGAGTGTGAGTCGGGGGGAGACCCAGTACTTC.

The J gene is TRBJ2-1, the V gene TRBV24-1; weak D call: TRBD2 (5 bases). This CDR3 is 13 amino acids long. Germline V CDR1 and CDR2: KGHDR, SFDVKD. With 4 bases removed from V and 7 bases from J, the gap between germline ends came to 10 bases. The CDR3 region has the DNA TGTGCCACCAGTGACCTTCTAGCTAATGAGCAGTTCTTC. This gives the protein CATSDLLANEQFF.

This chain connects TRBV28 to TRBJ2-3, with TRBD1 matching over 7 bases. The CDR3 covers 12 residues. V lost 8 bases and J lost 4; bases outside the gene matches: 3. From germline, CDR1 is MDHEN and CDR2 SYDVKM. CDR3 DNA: TGTGCCAGCGACAGGGCGCCAGATACGCAGTATTTT. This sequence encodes CASDRAPDTQYF.

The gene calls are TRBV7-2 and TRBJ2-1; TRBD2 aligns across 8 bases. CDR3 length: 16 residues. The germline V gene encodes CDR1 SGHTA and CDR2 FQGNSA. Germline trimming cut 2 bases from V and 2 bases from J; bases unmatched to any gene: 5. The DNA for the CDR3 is TGTGCCAGCAGCTTATCGGGAGGGCGGACCTACAATGAGCAGTTCTTC. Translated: CASSLSGGRTYNEQFF.

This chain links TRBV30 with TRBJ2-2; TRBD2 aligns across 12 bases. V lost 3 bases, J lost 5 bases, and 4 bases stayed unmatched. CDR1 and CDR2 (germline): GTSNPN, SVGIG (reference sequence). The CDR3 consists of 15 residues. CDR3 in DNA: TGTGCCTGGAGAGGACTAGCGGGAAGTACCGGGGAGCTGTTTTTT. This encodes CAWRGLAGSTGELFF.

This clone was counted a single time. CDR3 DNA: TGTGCCAGCAGCCCTAGACAGGGGGGGACCTACGAGCAGTACTTC. This sequence encodes CASSPRQGGTYEQYF. The chain is built from TRBV11-2 and TRBJ2-7; 9 nucleotides agree with TRBD1. Germline V CDR1 and CDR2: SGHAT, FQNNGV. The CDR3 loop spans 15 amino acids. Germline trimming cut 5 bases from V and 2 bases from J; bases unmatched to any gene: 7.

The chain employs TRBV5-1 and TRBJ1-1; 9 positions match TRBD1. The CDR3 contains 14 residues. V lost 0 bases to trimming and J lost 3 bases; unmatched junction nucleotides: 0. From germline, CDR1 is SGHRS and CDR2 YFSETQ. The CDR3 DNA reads TGCGCCAGCAGCTTGGGGACAGGGGACACTGAAGCTTTCTTT. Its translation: CASSLGTGDTEAFF.

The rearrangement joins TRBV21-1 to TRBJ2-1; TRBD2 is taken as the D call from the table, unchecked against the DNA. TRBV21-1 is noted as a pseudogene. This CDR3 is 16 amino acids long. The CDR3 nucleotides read TGTGCCAGCAGCCCACTAGCGTGCGCCTCCTACAATGAGCAGTTCTTC. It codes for CASSPLACASYNEQFF.

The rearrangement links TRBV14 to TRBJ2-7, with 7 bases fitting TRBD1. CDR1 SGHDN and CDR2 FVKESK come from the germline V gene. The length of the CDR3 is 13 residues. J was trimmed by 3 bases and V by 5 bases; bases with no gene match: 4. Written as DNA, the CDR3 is TGTGCCAGCAGCGTGGACAGGTTCTACGAGCAGTACTTC. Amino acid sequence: CASSVDRFYEQYF.

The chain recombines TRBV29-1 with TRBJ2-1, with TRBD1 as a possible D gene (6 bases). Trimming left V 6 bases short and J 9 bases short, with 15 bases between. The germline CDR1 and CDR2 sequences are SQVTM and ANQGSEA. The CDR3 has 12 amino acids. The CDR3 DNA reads TGCAGCGTCCTCGTCTACAGGGTTGAGCAGTTCTTC. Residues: CSVLVYRVEQFF.

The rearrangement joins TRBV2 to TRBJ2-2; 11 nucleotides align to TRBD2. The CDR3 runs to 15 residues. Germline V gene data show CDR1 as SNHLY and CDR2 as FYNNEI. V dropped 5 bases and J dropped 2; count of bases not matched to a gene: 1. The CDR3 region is CASSRLAGNTGELFF. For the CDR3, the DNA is TGTGCCAGCAGTAGACTAGCGGGAAACACCGGGGAGCTGTTTTTT.

The CDR3 sequence: CAISEIQAGTQYF. In DNA form, the CDR3 reads TGTGCCATCAGTGAAATCCAGGCGGGCACCCAGTACTTC. The chain is built from TRBV10-3 and TRBJ2-5; tentative D call: TRBD2 (5 bases). This CDR3 has 13 residues. The V and J ends lost 3 bases and 8 bases respectively, with 13 bases between them. Germline CDR1 is ENHRY and CDR2 is SYGVKD.

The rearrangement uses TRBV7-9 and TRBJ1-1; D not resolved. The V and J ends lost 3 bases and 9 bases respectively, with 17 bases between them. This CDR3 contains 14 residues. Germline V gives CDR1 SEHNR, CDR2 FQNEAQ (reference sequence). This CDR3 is CASSLAGESAKAFF. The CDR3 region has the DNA TGTGCCAGCAGCTTGGCCGGGGAATCGGCGAAAGCTTTCTTT.

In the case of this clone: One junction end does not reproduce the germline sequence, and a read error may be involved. The chain's CDR3 is CASSLASGQTSHEQYF. CDR3 sequence (DNA): TGTGCCAGCAGCTTAGCCTCGGGACAGACCTCCCACGAGCAGTACTTC. The genes are TRBV11-2 and TRBJ2-7; 7 bases line up with TRBD1. This CDR3 comprises 16 residues. Germline V gives CDR1 SGHAT, CDR2 FQNNGV.